Listed below are T cell receptor beta chains from one sample, sequenced in a study of blood T cell repertoires in COVID-19. Profiled with immunoSEQ multiplex PCR; TCRdb holds only in-frame clones, not every one. The sample contains under 75,000 clones, over 60% of which appear only once. The sequenced sample consisted of peripheral blood. The origin of the receptors is a woman in her 70s with COVID-19, enrolled during active disease. Both conserved end residues are part of each CDR3. D genes are given only for firm matches. Rows may omit the clone size; those that give it use once, few, many or a size class.

cdr3_nt cdr3_aa d_call v_call clone_size j_call
TGTGCCACCCGGACAGGGGACCACGAGCAGTACTTC CATRTGDHEQYF TRBD1 TRBV27 once TRBJ2-7
TGTGCCAGCAGTTCCGGGGAAAAACTGTTTTTT CASSSGEKLFF - TRBV12-3/TRBV12-4 - TRBJ1-4
TGTGCCAGCAGCCCGGGGACTAGCGGCCACCGGGGAGGCACAGATACGCAGTATTTT CASSPGTSGHRGGTDTQYF TRBD2 TRBV11-3 - TRBJ2-3
TGTGCCAGCAGCCAAGATCGCCTAGTAAGGTCCGGGGAGCTGTTTTTT CASSQDRLVRSGELFF - TRBV3-1/TRBV3-2 - TRBJ2-2
TGTGCCAGCAGCCAAGAAGGGGGAACGGATACGCAGTATTTT CASSQEGGTDTQYF - TRBV3-1/TRBV3-2 - TRBJ2-3
TGTGCCAGCAGTTCTCACAGGGTACACCAGCCCCAGCATTTT CASSSHRVHQPQHF - TRBV28 - TRBJ1-5
TGTGCCAGCAGCCCCAGACGGCTAGCGGCTAATGAGCAGTTCTTC CASSPRRLAANEQFF TRBD2 TRBV9 - TRBJ2-1
TGTGCCAGCAGCACCTCGACAGGGGTCAAGCCCCAGCATTTT CASSTSTGVKPQHF TRBD1 TRBV27 few TRBJ1-5
TGTGCCAGCAGTTTTACGGGTGCTAATTCACCCCTCCACTTT CASSFTGANSPLHF - TRBV28 - TRBJ1-6
TGTGCCAGCAGCCCAGCGGGGACACGGCTGGGTGGCTACACCTTC CASSPAGTRLGGYTF - TRBV7-9 - TRBJ1-2
TGTGCCAGCAGCCAAGAAACTTTCCAGTACTTC CASSQETFQYF - TRBV3-1/TRBV3-2 - TRBJ2-5
TGTGCCAGCAGTGCTAGCGGGGGTCCCTACGAGCAGTACTTC CASSASGGPYEQYF TRBD2 TRBV2 once TRBJ2-7
TGTGCCAGCTCACCACCGTCGGGTCTCGATACGCAGTATTTT CASSPPSGLDTQYF - TRBV18 - TRBJ2-3
TGTGCCAGCAGCTTATCTAGGAGCTCCTACAATGAGCAGTTCTTC CASSLSRSSYNEQFF - TRBV11-1 - TRBJ2-1
TGTGCCAGTAGTATAGGTAGAGATCAGCCCCAGCATTTT CASSIGRDQPQHF - TRBV19 few TRBJ1-5
TGTGCCAGCAGCTCCTCTCGACTAGCGGGGGGTATAGATACGCAGTATTTT CASSSSRLAGGIDTQYF TRBD2 TRBV5-8 - TRBJ2-3
TGTGCCAGCAGCGGATCTCGGACAGCAGAGACCCAGTACTTC CASSGSRTAETQYF - TRBV11-3 once TRBJ2-5
TGTGCCAGCAGCCAGACCCTGGACAGAGAGTACGAGCAGTACTTC CASSQTLDREYEQYF - TRBV4-2 - TRBJ2-7